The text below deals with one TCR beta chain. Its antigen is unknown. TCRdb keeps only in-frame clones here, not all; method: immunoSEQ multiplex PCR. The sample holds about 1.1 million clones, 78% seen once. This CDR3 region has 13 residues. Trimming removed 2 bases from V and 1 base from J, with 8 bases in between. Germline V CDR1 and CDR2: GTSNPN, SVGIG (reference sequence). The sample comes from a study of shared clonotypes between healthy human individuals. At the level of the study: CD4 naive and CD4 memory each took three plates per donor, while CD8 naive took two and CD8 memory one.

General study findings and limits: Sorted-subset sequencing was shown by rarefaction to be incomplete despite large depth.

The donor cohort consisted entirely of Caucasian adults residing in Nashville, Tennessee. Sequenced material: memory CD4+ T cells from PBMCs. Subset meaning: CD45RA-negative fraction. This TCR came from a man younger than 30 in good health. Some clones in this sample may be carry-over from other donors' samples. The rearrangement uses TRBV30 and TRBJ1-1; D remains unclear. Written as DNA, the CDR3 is TGTGCCTGGAGTCTTCGGAGGAACACTGAAGCTTTCTTT. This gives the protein CAWSLRRNTEAFF.